This is a list of T cell receptor beta chains from one sample in a study of blood T cell repertoires in COVID-19. Data came from immunoSEQ multiplex PCR; TCRdb stores just in-frame clones and leaves some out. The sample consists of approximately 210,000 clones, 88% of them appearing once. The source material was peripheral blood. Source of these receptors: a man between 70 and 80 years old with acute or convalescent COVID-19. CDR3s include the opening cysteine and the closing phenylalanine or tryptophan. A D gene is named only where the DNA matches it firmly. The listing skips clone size in some rows; elsewhere it reads once, few, many or a size class.

len	v_gene	j_gene	d_gene	abundance	CDR3nt	CDR3aa
15	TRBV11-2	TRBJ1-4	-	-	TGTGCCAGCAGCTTACCAGGGGCAACTAATGAAAAACTGTTTTTT	CASSLPGATNEKLFF
15	TRBV24-1	TRBJ2-1	-	-	TGTGCCACCAGTGATGGGGCAGTGTCCTACAATGAGCAGTTCTTC	CATSDGAVSYNEQFF
17	TRBV19	TRBJ2-7	TRBD1	-	TGTGCCAGTAGTGTTGACCACTCTGGGACAGGGGGAAACGAGCAGTACTTC	CASSVDHSGTGGNEQYF
16	TRBV7-2	TRBJ2-3	TRBD2	few	TGTGCCAGCAGCCCTCGCGTAGCGGGAGGCCCAGTGGCGCAGTATTTT	CASSPRVAGGPVAQYF
15	TRBV9	TRBJ2-1	TRBD2	-	TGTGCCAGCAGCGTACGGCGGGAGAATATCAATGAGCAGTTCTTC	CASSVRRENINEQFF
16	TRBV5-6	TRBJ2-6	-	once	TGTGCCAGCAGCCCCCAGGGCGGACCTGGGGCCAACGTCCTGACTTTC	CASSPQGGPGANVLTF
16	TRBV5-1	TRBJ1-3	-	-	TGCGCCAGCAGCCCCCGGTGGGGGCTAGCAGGAAACACCATATATTTT	CASSPRWGLAGNTIYF
16	TRBV21-1	TRBJ2-2	-	-	TGTGCCAGCAGCAAAGCTGAAACACGGGGAACCGGGGAGCTGTTTTTT	CASSKAETRGTGELFF
14	TRBV29-1	TRBJ1-2	-	few	TGCAGCGTTGATCTAAGTCTAGGAGGGTTGGGCTACACCTTC	CSVDLSLGGLGYTF
13	TRBV7-8	TRBJ1-1	-	few	TGTGCCAGCAGCCAGGACAAGAACACTGAAGCTTTCTTT	CASSQDKNTEAFF
14	TRBV19	TRBJ2-1	-	-	TGTGCCAGTAGTATAAGCCCTCGGAGTGGTGAGCAGTTCTTC	CASSISPRSGEQFF
13	TRBV19	TRBJ1-5	-	-	TGTGCCAGTAGTATGGGGGGTCATCAGCCCCAGCATTTT	CASSMGGHQPQHF
15	TRBV7-2	TRBJ2-2	-	-	TGTGCCAGCAGCCCCCAGAGACAGAACACCGGGGAGCTGTTTTTT	CASSPQRQNTGELFF
14	TRBV6-5	TRBJ2-2	-	-	TGTGCCAGCAGTAAGACAGCCCCTTTTAGGGAGCTGTTTTTT	CASSKTAPFRELFF
16	TRBV4-1	TRBJ2-7	TRBD2	-	TGCGCCAGCAGCCAAGATATAGGGCTAGCGGGATACGAGCAGTACTTC	CASSQDIGLAGYEQYF
12	TRBV7-9	TRBJ2-1	-	-	TGTGCCAGCAGTTACGAGGTGGGTGAGCAGTTCTTC	CASSYEVGEQFF
18	TRBV27	TRBJ1-5	TRBD1	-	TGTGCCAGCAGTAGCCTCGGACAGGGGATTAATAGCAATCAGCCCCAGCATTTT	CASSSLGQGINSNQPQHF
14	TRBV2	TRBJ2-1	TRBD2	-	TGTGCCAGGGGTACTAGCGGGATGTACAATGAGCAGTTCTTC	CARGTSGMYNEQFF
12	TRBV7-9	TRBJ2-7	-	-	TGTGCCAGCAGCTGGACAGCCTACGAGCAGTACTTC	CASSWTAYEQYF
16	TRBV7-7	TRBJ2-1	TRBD2	-	TGTGCTAGCAGCCGACAAGGAGCGGGAGTCTACGATGAGCAGTTCTTC	CASSRQGAGVYDEQFF
13	TRBV2	TRBJ2-7	-	-	TGTGCCAGCAGTGACACTGCTAGGGGTGAGCAGTACTTC	CASSDTARGEQYF
13	TRBV15	TRBJ1-3	-	once	TGTGCCACCAGCTCACGACTCGGAAACACCATATATTTT	CATSSRLGNTIYF
15	TRBV7-9	TRBJ2-1	-	-	TGTGCCAGCAGCTTACCCTTAGCAGGGGTCCATGAGCAGTTCTTC	CASSLPLAGVHEQFF
16	TRBV27	TRBJ2-7	TRBD1	-	TGTGCCAGCAGTTTAACCCACCGGGACAGGGGCCACGAGCAGTACTTC	CASSLTHRDRGHEQYF
15	TRBV24-1	TRBJ2-3	-	-	TGTGCCACCAGTGATGCGGCGGGCGATTCAGATACGCAGTATTTT	CATSDAAGDSDTQYF
16	TRBV5-1	TRBJ2-1	TRBD2	-	TGCGCCAGCAACTTATTCCTAGCGGGAGTGGTTAGTGAGCAGTTCTTC	CASNLFLAGVVSEQFF
17	TRBV27	TRBJ2-2	TRBD2	-	TGTGCCAGCAGACAGGGACTAGCGGGAGGACGTACCGGGGAGCTGTTTTTT	CASRQGLAGGRTGELFF
14	TRBV2	TRBJ2-3	TRBD2	many	TGTGCCAGCAGTTACGGACTAGTCACAGATACGCAGTATTTT	CASSYGLVTDTQYF
15	TRBV2	TRBJ2-3	-	many	TGTGCCAGCAGCCCTACAGGGTTATCCACAGATACGCAGTATTTT	CASSPTGLSTDTQYF
14	TRBV7-9	TRBJ2-7	-	-	TGTGCCAGCAGCTTTCCGAGGGCCTCCTACGAGCAGTACTTC	CASSFPRASYEQYF
15	TRBV14	TRBJ2-7	TRBD2	-	TGTGCCAGCAGCCAAGGCGGGAGCCTGTCTATCGAGCAGTACTTC	CASSQGGSLSIEQYF
16	TRBV11-2	TRBJ1-3	-	-	TGTGCCAGCAGCCTGGGACATTTGTCCTCTGGAAACACCATATATTTT	CASSLGHLSSGNTIYF